Listed here are 19 T cell receptor beta chains from one sample, sequenced in a study of memory CD4+ T cells and cytomegalovirus serostatus. Single viable CD3+CD4+CD8-CD45RO+ cells were sorted as the memory CD4+ T cells. Clones were sequenced by immunoSEQ multiplex PCR, and TCRdb holds only the in-frame ones, with some missing. Among 30,000 to 40,000 clones listed, around 80% were seen once. The source material was memory CD4+ T cells from blood. The receptors were sampled from an adult in good health and CMV-seropositive.

This chain links TRBV7-6 with TRBJ1-4, with TRBD1 matching over 11 bases. Germline CDR1 SGHVS, CDR2 FNYEAQ. This CDR3 comprises 14 residues. J was trimmed by 10 bases and V by 5 bases; bases with no gene match: 6. The DNA for the CDR3 is TGTGCCAGCAGCCGGGACAGGGGGACAGGAAAACTGTTTTTT. Its translation is CASSRDRGTGKLFF.

This clone was recorded once. CDR3 protein: CASSLGSALGNTGELFF. In nucleotides, the CDR3 is TGTGCCAGCAGCTTGGGGTCTGCCCTGGGGAACACCGGGGAGCTGTTTTTT. The chain is built from TRBV5-4 and TRBJ2-2; D is unclear. The germline CDR1 and CDR2 sequences are SGHNT and YYREEE (reference sequence). The CDR3 contains 17 residues. The ends were cut back, 0 bases at V and 1 base at J, with 13 bases in the middle.

This chain uses TRBV5-1 with TRBJ2-1; TRBD2 agrees at 11 bases. V shed 3 bases and J 13 bases; nucleotides not matched to a gene: 12. Germline V CDR1 and CDR2: SGHRS, YFSETQ. CDR3 length: 15 amino acids. The CDR3: CASSSILAGGKLQFF. The CDR3 DNA is TGCGCCAGCAGCTCAATCCTAGCGGGAGGTAAGCTACAGTTCTTC.

The chain employs TRBV6-5 and TRBJ1-5; possible D gene TRBD1, 5 bases. CDR1 and CDR2 (germline): MNHEY, SVGAGI. There are 14 residues in the CDR3. V shed 6 bases and J shed 0 bases, with 9 bases lying between them. The CDR3 spells CASRAGYSNQPQHF. For the CDR3, the DNA is TGTGCCAGCAGGGCAGGGTATAGCAATCAGCCCCAGCATTTT.

The rearrangement joins TRBV28 to TRBJ1-2; 7 bases align to TRBD1. CDR3 size: 13 residues. The V gene's germline CDR1 is MDHEN and CDR2 SYDVKM. V dropped 6 bases and J dropped 8; count of bases not matched to a gene: 9. CDR3 bases: TGTGCCAGCAGCACCAACAGGGGTATGGGCTACACCTTC. This sequence encodes CASSTNRGMGYTF.

The chain links TRBV5-5 to TRBJ1-2; D perhaps matches TRBD1 (6 bases). Germline V gene sequence: CDR1 SGHKS, CDR2 YYEKEE (reference sequence). Trimming left V 2 bases short and J 8 bases short, with 13 bases between. This CDR3 has 13 amino acids. The CDR3 spells CASSFTGYRGYTF. Here the CDR3 DNA reads TGTGCCAGCAGCTTTACAGGGTATCGGGGCTACACCTTC.

V usage is TRBV28 and J usage is TRBJ2-3; D not resolved. With 4 bases removed from V and 2 bases from J, the gap between germline ends came to 7 bases. Germline V gene sequence: CDR1 MDHEN, CDR2 SYDVKM. The CDR3 is 13 amino acids. CDR3 in DNA: TGTGCCAGCAGTTCCGTCCCCACAGATACGCAGTATTTT. Its translation: CASSSVPTDTQYF.

The chain employs TRBV6-6 and TRBJ1-1, with D hard to call. Trimming removed 0 bases at V and 1 base at J, with 6 bases between. The CDR3 extends over 14 amino acids. Germline V lookup: CDR1 MNHNY, CDR2 SVGAGI (reference sequence). DNA of the CDR3: TGTGCCAGCAGTTACTCGCAACAGAACACTGAAGCTTTCTTT. The encoded protein is CASSYSQQNTEAFF.

The V and J genes are TRBV18 and TRBJ1-2, with 8 nucleotides matching TRBD1. The V and J ends lost 5 bases and 6 bases, in that order; junction bases with no gene match: 11. CDR1 is KGHSH, CDR2 LQKENI, per germline. This CDR3 has 15 amino acids. The CDR3 sequence is CASSKQNRGADGYTF. CDR3 DNA sequence: TGTGCCAGCTCAAAACAGAACAGGGGGGCGGATGGCTACACCTTC.

This chain joins TRBV27 and TRBJ1-5; D not resolved. The V gene lost 3 bases and the J gene lost 0 bases, with 6 bases spanning the gap. From germline, CDR1 is MNHEY and CDR2 SMNVEV (reference sequence). The CDR3 sequence is 14 residues long. The CDR3 here is CASSFEASNQPQHF. In nucleotides, the CDR3 is TGTGCCAGCAGTTTCGAGGCTAGCAATCAGCCCCAGCATTTT.

This rearrangement joins TRBV5-8 to TRBJ1-3; D not certain. The V gene lost 4 bases and the J gene lost 0 bases, with 8 bases spanning the gap. The CDR3 runs 14 residues. CDR1 and CDR2 from the germline V gene are SGHTS and YDEGEE. The CDR3 DNA is TGTGCCAGCAGCCGCGGGAGCTCTGGAAACACCATATATTTT. It encodes CASSRGSSGNTIYF.

The V call is TRBV6-5, the J call TRBJ1-2; TRBD1 aligns across 8 bases. The germline gives CDR1 MNHEY, CDR2 SVGAGI. This CDR3 region has 14 residues. V dropped 5 bases and J dropped 5; count of bases not matched to a gene: 7. The CDR3 sequence: CASSDRGEGYGYTF. The CDR3 nucleotides read TGTGCCAGCAGTGACAGGGGCGAAGGTTATGGCTACACCTTC.

V and J are TRBV19 and TRBJ2-7; D is uncertain. Trimming took off 2 bases at V and 5 bases at J, with 13 bases between the two ends. The CDR3 runs 14 residues. Germline-derived CDR1 and CDR2 are LNHDA and SQIVND (reference sequence). The CDR3: CASSITPGYDEQYF. Here the CDR3 DNA reads TGTGCCAGTAGTATAACACCCGGATACGACGAGCAGTACTTC.

The sample holds a few counts of this clone. V and J are TRBV9 and TRBJ1-4; D is ambiguous. In germline, CDR1 is SGDLS, CDR2 YYNGEE. CDR3 size: 15 residues. The germline V and J ends were trimmed by 0 bases and 7 bases, with 13 bases remaining between them. This CDR3 is CASSVAGLGGEKLFF. The CDR3 nucleotides are TGTGCCAGCAGCGTAGCGGGTTTAGGCGGTGAAAAACTGTTTTTT.

This clone came up once. This sequence joins TRBV18 and TRBJ1-3; D call uncertain. The CDR3 is 15 amino acids. Trimming removed 5 bases at V and 2 bases at J, with 13 bases between. The germline CDR1 and CDR2 sequences are KGHSH and LQKENI. Here the CDR3 reads CASSSNTATGNTIYF. CDR3 DNA: TGTGCCAGCTCAAGCAATACAGCTACTGGAAACACCATATATTTT.

The chain carries TRBV4-1 and TRBJ2-5, with a possible D match to TRBD1 (5 bases). Germline V gene lookup returns CDR1 MGHRA and CDR2 YSYEKL. Trimming stripped 4 bases from V and 5 bases from J, with 11 bases between. The CDR3 is 13 residues long. CDR3 in amino acids: CASSRLPGETQYF. DNA for the CDR3: TGCGCCAGCAGCCGGCTGCCAGGGGAGACCCAGTACTTC.

The chain has TRBV5-1 and TRBJ2-3, with no clear D. The V end was cut by 6 bases, the J end by 0 bases, with 14 bases between. The CDR3 is 15 residues long. Germline V gene sequence: CDR1 SGHRS, CDR2 YFSETQ. CDR3 DNA sequence: TGCGCCAGCATGGAGAACAGCAAAAGCACAGATACGCAGTATTTT. This encodes CASMENSKSTDTQYF. Full variable domain (missing parts from reference TRBV5-1 and TRBJ2-3): KAGVTQTPRYLIKTRGQQVTLSCSPISGHRSVSWYQQTPGQGLQFLFEYFSETQRNKGNFPGRFSGRQFSNSRSEMNVSTLELGDSALYLCASMENSKSTDTQYFGPGTRLTVL.

For this clone: The same CDR3 is also encoded by other DNA sequences in this sample. V gene TRBV7-2 combines with J gene TRBJ2-7; D ambiguous. The CDR3 is made up of 12 amino acids. Germline V gene lookup returns CDR1 SGHTA and CDR2 FQGNSA. V lost 1 base, J lost 6 bases, and 7 bases lay in between. In DNA, the CDR3 is TGTGCCAGCAGCTTAGTCCCGGGCGAGCAGTACTTC. The encoded protein is CASSLVPGEQYF.

Worth noting for this clone: The junction departs from the called germline gene at one end, perhaps through a read error. The chain employs TRBV18 and TRBJ2-4; TRBD2 is a possible D gene (6 bases). Per the germline V gene, CDR1 is KGHSH and CDR2 is LQKENI. CDR3 length: 15 amino acids. As DNA, the CDR3 is TGTGCCAGCTCTCCACGGGACTTCGGCAAAAACATTCAGTACTTC. This translates into CASSPRDFGKNIQYF.